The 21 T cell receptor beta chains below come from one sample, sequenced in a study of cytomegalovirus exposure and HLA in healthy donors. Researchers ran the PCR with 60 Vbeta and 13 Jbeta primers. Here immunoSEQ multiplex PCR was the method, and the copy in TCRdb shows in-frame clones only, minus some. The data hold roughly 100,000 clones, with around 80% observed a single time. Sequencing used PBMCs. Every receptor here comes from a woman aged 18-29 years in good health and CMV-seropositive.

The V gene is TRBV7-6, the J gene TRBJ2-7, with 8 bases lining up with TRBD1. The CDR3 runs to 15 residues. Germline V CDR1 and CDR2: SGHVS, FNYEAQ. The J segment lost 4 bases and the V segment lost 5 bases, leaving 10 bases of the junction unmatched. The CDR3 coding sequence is TGTGCCAGCAGCCCAACAAGGACAGGGAGGTACGAGCAGTACTTC. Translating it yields CASSPTRTGRYEQYF.

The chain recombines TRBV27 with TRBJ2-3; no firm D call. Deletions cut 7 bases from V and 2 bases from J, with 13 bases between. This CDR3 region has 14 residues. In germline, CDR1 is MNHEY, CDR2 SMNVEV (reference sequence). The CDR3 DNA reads TGTGCCAGCACTTTGACTGGTCTCACAGATACGCAGTATTTT. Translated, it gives CASTLTGLTDTQYF.

The CDR3 nucleotides are TGTGCCAGCAGTGGACTAGGCCCGGTCTCCTACAATGAGCAGTTCTTC. It is translated as CASSGLGPVSYNEQFF. The V gene is TRBV27, the J gene TRBJ2-1; 7 bases align to TRBD2. V shed 5 bases and J 0 bases; nucleotides not matched to a gene: 7. The germline CDR1 and CDR2 sequences are MNHEY and SMNVEV (reference sequence). The CDR3 runs 16 residues.

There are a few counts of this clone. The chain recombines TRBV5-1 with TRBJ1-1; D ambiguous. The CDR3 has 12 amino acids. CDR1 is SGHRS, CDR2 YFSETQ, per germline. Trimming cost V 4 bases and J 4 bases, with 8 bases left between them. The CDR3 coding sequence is TGCGCCAGCAGCCCCACGGGCACTGAAGCTTTCTTT. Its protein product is CASSPTGTEAFF.

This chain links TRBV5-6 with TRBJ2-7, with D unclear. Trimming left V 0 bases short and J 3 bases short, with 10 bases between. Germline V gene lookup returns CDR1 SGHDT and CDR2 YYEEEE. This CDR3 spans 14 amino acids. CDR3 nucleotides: TGTGCCAGCAGCTTGGGTCAGCTAGACTACGAGCAGTACTTC. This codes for CASSLGQLDYEQYF.

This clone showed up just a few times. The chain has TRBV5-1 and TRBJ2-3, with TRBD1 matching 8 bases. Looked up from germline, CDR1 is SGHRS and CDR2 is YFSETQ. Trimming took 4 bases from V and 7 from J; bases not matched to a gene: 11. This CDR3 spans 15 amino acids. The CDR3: CASSPGQGPGHTQYF. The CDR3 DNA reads TGCGCCAGCAGCCCTGGACAGGGCCCTGGACATACGCAGTATTTT.

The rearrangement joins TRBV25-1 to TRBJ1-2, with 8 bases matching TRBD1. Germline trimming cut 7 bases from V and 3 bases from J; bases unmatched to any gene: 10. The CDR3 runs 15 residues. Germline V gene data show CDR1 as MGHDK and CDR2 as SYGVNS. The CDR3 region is CASTQGGQGDYGYTF. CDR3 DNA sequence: TGTGCCAGCACCCAGGGAGGACAGGGTGACTATGGCTACACCTTC.

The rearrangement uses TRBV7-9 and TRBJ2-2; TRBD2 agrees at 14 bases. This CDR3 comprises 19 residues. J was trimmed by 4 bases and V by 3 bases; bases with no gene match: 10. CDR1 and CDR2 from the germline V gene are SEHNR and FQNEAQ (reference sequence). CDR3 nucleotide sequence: TGTGCCAGCAGCTTTGCTGGACTAGCGGGGGGCGCCCCCACCGGGGAGCTGTTTTTT. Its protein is CASSFAGLAGGAPTGELFF.

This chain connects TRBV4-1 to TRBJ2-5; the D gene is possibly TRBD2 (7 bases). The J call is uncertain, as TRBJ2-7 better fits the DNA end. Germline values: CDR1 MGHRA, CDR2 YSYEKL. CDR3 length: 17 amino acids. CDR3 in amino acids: CASSQTGKGGESYEQYF. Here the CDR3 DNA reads TGCGCCAGCAGCCAGACCGGGAAGGGGGGGGAGTCCTACGAGCAGTACTTC.

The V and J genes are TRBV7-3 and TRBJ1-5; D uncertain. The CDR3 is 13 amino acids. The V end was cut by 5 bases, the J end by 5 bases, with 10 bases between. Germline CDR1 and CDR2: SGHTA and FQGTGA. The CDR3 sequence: CASSQAIDQPQHF. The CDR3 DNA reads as TGTGCCAGCAGCCAAGCGATAGATCAGCCCCAGCATTTT.

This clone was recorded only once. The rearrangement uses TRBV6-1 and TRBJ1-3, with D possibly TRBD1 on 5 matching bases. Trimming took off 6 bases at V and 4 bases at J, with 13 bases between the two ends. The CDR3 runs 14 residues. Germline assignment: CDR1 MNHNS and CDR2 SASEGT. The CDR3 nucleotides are TGTGCCAGCAGGCCCGGGGGGGAAGGAAACACCATATATTTT. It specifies CASRPGGEGNTIYF.

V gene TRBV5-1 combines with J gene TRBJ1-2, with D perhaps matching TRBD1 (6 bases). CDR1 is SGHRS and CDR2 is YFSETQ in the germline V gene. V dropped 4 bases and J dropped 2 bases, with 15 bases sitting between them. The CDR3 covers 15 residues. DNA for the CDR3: TGCGCCAGCAGCATCGGGGACACCATAAACTATGGCTACACCTTC. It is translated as CASSIGDTINYGYTF.

For the CDR3, the DNA is TGTGCCAGCTCCCAAACCCCCAGCAGACTCCAAGAGACCCAGTACTTC. Its translation: CASSQTPSRLQETQYF. The chain links TRBV18 to TRBJ2-5; D is unresolved. This CDR3 has 16 residues. Per germline, CDR1 KGHSH and CDR2 LQKENI. Deletions cut 6 bases from V and 1 base from J, with 18 bases between.

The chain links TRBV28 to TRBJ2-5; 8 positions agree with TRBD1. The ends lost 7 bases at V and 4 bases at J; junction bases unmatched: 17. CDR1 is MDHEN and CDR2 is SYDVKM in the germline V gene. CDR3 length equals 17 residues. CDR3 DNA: TGTGCCAGCATCCCCTCTTTTGCCAGGGGGCTTGGAGAGACCCAGTACTTC. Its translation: CASIPSFARGLGETQYF.

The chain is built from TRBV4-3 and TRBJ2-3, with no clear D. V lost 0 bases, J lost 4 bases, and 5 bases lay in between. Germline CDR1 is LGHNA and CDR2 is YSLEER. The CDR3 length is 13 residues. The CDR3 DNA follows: TGCGCCAGCAGCCAAGATTTAGCAGATACGCAGTATTTT. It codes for CASSQDLADTQYF.

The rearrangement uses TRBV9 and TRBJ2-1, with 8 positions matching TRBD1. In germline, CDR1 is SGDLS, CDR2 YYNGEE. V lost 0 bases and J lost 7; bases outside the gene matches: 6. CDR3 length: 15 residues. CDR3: CASSVAQGARNEQFF. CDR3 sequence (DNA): TGTGCCAGCAGCGTAGCGCAGGGGGCGCGTAATGAGCAGTTCTTC.

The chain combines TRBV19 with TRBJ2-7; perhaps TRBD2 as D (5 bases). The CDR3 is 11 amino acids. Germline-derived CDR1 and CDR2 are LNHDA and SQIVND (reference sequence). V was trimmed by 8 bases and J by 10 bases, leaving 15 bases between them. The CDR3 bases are TGTGCCAGTTCGCCGGGAATCGAACAGTACTTC. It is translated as CASSPGIEQYF. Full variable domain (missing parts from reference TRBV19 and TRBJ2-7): DGGITQSPKYLFRKEGQNVTLSCEQNLNHDAMYWYRQDPGQGLRLIYYSQIVNDFQKGDIAEGYSVSREKKESFPLTVTSAQKNPTAFYLCASSPGIEQYFGPGTRLTVT.

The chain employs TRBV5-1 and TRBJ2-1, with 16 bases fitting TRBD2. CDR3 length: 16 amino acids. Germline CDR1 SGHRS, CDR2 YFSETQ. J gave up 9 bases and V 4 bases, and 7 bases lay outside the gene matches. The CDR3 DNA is TGCGCCAGCAGCCCAGGGACTAGCGGGAGGGCCGGTGAGCAGTTCTTC. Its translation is CASSPGTSGRAGEQFF.

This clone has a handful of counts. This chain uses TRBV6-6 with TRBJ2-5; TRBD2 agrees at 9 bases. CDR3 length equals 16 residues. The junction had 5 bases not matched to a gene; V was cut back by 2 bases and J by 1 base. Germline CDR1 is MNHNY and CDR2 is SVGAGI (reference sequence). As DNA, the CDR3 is TGTGCCAGCAGTTACGATGGCGGGAGGGCCCAAGAGACCCAGTACTTC. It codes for CASSYDGGRAQETQYF.

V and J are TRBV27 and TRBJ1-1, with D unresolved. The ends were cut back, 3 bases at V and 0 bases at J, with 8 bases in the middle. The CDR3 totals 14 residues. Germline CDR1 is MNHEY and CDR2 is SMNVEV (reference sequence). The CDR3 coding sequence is TGTGCCAGCAGTTTGGGCAGAGTGAACACTGAAGCTTTCTTT. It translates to CASSLGRVNTEAFF.

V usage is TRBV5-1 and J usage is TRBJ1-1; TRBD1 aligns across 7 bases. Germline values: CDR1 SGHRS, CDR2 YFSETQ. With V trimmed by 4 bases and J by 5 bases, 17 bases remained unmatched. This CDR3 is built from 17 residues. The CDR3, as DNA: TGCGCCAGCAGCGGGGGACAGATGAGGGGACAATGGACTGAAGCTTTCTTT. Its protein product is CASSGGQMRGQWTEAFF.